This entry concerns a single T cell receptor beta chain. Its antigen is as yet unknown. Thyroid ultrasound, orbital computed tomography, clinical symptoms, and serum thyroxine and TRAb underpinned diagnoses. RNA transcripts yielded amplified TCR beta CDR3 regions. HTBI primers drove first-round RT-PCR of the TCR CDR3. From the multiplex PCR reads, TCRdb called clonotypes with MiXCR, one entry per CDR3 protein. The table shows approximately 620,000 distinct CDR3 sequences, with approximately 13% occurring only once. This sample stems from a study of T cells in Graves' hyperthyroidism and ophthalmopathy. Study-level points and caveats: Blood shared most expanded thyroid clonotypes above 0.001.

The germline gives CDR1 LNHDA, CDR2 SQIVND (reference sequence). The CDR3 is 14 residues long. The V end lost 1 base, the J end lost 4 bases, and 8 bases lay between the germline ends. This clonotype was sampled from a woman aged 25 to 39 with Graves' hyperthyroidism that later progressed to Graves' ophthalmopathy. The V call is TRBV19, the J call TRBJ1-5; tentative D call: TRBD1 (6 bases). Sequenced sample: blood. Here the CDR3 DNA reads TGTGCCAGTAGTATAGGAAGGGGGAATCAGCCCCAGCATTTT. Its protein product is CASSIGRGNQPQHF.